Listed here are 8 T cell receptor beta chains from one sample, sequenced in a study of T-cell reconstitution after alpha-beta-depleted transplantation in children. Construction of the TCRbeta library involved unique molecular identifiers. Via MiXCR, TCRdb re-called the PCR reads, giving one row per CDR3 protein. Of 200,000 to 300,000 distinct CDR3 sequences listed, roughly 23% are singletons. Sequencing was performed on PBMCs, taken before TCRalphabeta/CD19-depleted stem cell transplant. These receptors were obtained from a girl under 10 years old with Fanconi anemia, due to receive a stem cell transplant.

This clonotype occurred a few times. The V call is TRBV20-1, the J call TRBJ2-1; tentatively, D is TRBD2 (6 bases). The CDR3 consists of 15 residues. Germline V lookup: CDR1 DFQATT, CDR2 SNEGSKA (reference sequence). Between the trimmed V and J ends, which lost 0 bases and 4 bases, there was a span of 13 bases. CDR3 loop: CSARDRRGYYNEQFF. CDR3 coding DNA: TGCAGTGCTAGAGATCGGCGGGGCTATTACAATGAGCAGTTCTTC.

This clonotype was seen only a few times. V usage is TRBV2 and J usage is TRBJ2-4, with 7 positions matching TRBD2. Germline loops: CDR1 SNHLY, CDR2 FYNNEI. V gave up 4 bases and J gave up 0 bases; unmatched junction bases: 18. This CDR3 comprises 20 residues. The CDR3 reads CASSGPQEAKWGGAKNIQYF. The CDR3 DNA sequence: TGTGCCAGCAGTGGGCCTCAGGAGGCGAAATGGGGGGGAGCCAAAAACATTCAGTACTTC.

This clonotype was found many times. V and J are TRBV6-5 and TRBJ2-7, with TRBD1 matching over 11 bases. Trimming cost V 2 bases and J 1 base; bases outside gene matches: 4. The CDR3 totals 16 residues. Germline CDR1 and CDR2: MNHEY and SVGAGI. The CDR3 reads CASSYGGQGVSYEQYF. CDR3 nucleotides: TGTGCCAGCAGTTACGGGGGACAGGGGGTTTCCTACGAGCAGTACTTC.

J is TRBJ2-3 and V is TRBV23-1, with TRBD2 matching 13 bases. TRBV23-1 carries the ORF label, with uncertain function. The CDR3 consists of 16 residues. J lost 3 bases, V lost 7 bases, and 7 bases had no gene match. CDR3 nucleotides: TGCGCCAGCACCCCCGGACTAGCGGGGGATACAGATACGCAGTATTTT. It translates to CASTPGLAGDTDTQYF.

Only a few counts were recorded for this clonotype. The genes are TRBV29-1 and TRBJ2-7; D is undetermined. V was shortened by 3 bases and J by 7 bases, with 7 bases between the two germline ends. Looked up from germline, CDR1 is SQVTM and CDR2 is ANQGSEA. CDR3 length: 10 amino acids. The CDR3 DNA is TGCAGCGTTGAGATTGGGGAGCAGTACTTC. This gives the protein CSVEIGEQYF.

In this sample, this clonotype turned up many times. This chain links TRBV29-1 with TRBJ2-7; a possible D gene is TRBD1 (5 bases). This CDR3 has 11 amino acids. Germline assignment: CDR1 SQVTM and CDR2 ANQGSEA. V was pared by 6 bases and J by 7 bases, with 13 bases between. Written as DNA, the CDR3 is TGCAGCGTGTTCGTAGGGGCGGAGCAGTACTTC. Translation gives CSVFVGAEQYF.

This chain links TRBV2 with TRBJ2-1, with D perhaps TRBD2 (5 bases). CDR3 size: 14 residues. From germline, CDR1 is SNHLY and CDR2 FYNNEI. V was trimmed by 7 bases and J by 5 bases, leaving 15 bases between them. The CDR3 bases are TGTGCCAGCATTTCCCGCGACTACCACAATGAGCAGTTCTTC. Amino acid sequence: CASISRDYHNEQFF.

This clonotype was observed many times. The rearrangement joins TRBV3-1 to TRBJ2-7; the match to TRBD2 covers 13 bases. Germline V CDR1 and CDR2: LGHDT, YNNKEL (reference sequence). The junction had 5 bases not matched to a gene; V was cut back by 4 bases and J by 2 bases. The CDR3 runs to 16 residues. The CDR3 region has the DNA TGTGCCAGCAGCCGTAGACTAGCGGGAGGCACCTACGAGCAGTACTTC. Translated, it gives CASSRRLAGGTYEQYF.